This TCR beta chain came from a study of a mutant IDH1 vaccine in newly diagnosed glioma. Libraries were prepared by immunoSEQ multiplex PCR; TCRdb keeps only in-frame clonotypes and omits some of them. The table lists roughly 60,000 clones, 70% to 90% of them singletons. Regarding time point: week 23, last vaccination. Vaccination comprised doses that each held 300 ug of mutant IDH1 20-mer peptide, plus topical imiquimod. Relative to its sample, this clone is medium-sized. No antigen is known for it. Trimming shortened V by 2 bases and J by 3 bases, and 4 bases separated the two germline ends. The CDR3 spans 13 residues. Per the germline V gene, CDR1 is MRHNA and CDR2 is SNTAGT.

The sequence came from a man under 40 with glioma. This rearrangement joins TRBV6-4 to TRBJ2-2, with D unresolved. The source material was PBMCs, sampled from a glioma patient whose treatment included an IDH1 peptide vaccine. CDR3 sequence: CASSDRDTGELFF. In DNA form, the CDR3 reads TGTGCCAGCAGTGACAGGGACACCGGGGAGCTGTTTTTT.